This T cell receptor (beta chain) was observed in a study of blood T cell repertoires in COVID-19. Assay: immunoSEQ multiplex PCR; the TCRdb copy retains only in-frame clones and omits some. The table records 90,000 to 150,000 clones, approximately 87% of them present only once. Germline CDR1 SGHNT, CDR2 YYREEE (reference sequence). The CDR3 extends over 15 amino acids. The V end was cut by 0 bases, the J end by 6 bases, with 10 bases between. This clonotype originated in a man in his 60s with acute or convalescent COVID-19. This chain joins TRBV5-4 and TRBJ1-6, with D possibly being TRBD1 (5 bases). Sequencing used peripheral blood. CDR3 in amino acids: CASSLEGPPNSPLHF. The CDR3, as DNA: TGTGCCAGCAGCTTGGAGGGGCCTCCTAATTCACCCCTCCACTTT.